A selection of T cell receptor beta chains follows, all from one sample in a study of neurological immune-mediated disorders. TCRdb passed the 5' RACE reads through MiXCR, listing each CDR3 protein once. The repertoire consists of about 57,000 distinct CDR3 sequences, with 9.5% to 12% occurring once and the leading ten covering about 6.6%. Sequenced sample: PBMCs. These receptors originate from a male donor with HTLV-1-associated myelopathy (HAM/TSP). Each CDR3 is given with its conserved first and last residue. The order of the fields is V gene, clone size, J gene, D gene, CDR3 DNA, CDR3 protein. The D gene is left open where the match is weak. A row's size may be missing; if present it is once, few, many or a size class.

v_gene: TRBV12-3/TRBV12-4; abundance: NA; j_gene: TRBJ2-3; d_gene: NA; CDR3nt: TGTGCCAGTAGCCTCCGGGTAGCGGAGAGCACAGATACGCAGTATTTT; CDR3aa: CASSLRVAESTDTQYF
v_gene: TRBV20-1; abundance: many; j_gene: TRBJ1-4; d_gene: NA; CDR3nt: TGCAGTGCTTGGGGGGAAAGGGCGGCTCGGATTTTT; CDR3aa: CSAWGERAARIF
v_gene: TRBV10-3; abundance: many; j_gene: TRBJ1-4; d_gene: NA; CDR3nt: TGTGCCATCAAGGGACGAAATGAAAAACTGTTTTTT; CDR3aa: CAIKGRNEKLFF
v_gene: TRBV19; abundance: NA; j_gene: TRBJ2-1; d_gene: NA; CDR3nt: TGTGCCAGTAGTACCCCCGGCCGCAGCTCCTACAATGAGCAGTTCTTC; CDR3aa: CASSTPGRSSYNEQFF
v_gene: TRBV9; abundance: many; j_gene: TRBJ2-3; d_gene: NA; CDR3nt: TGTGCCAGCAGCGTTGACGGACCGACAGATACGCAGTATTTT; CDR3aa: CASSVDGPTDTQYF
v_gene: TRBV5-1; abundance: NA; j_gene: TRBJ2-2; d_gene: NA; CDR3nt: TGCGCCAGCAGCTCGGAGAGCCCGGGAACCAACACCGGGGAGCTGTTTTTT; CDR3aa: CASSSESPGTNTGELFF
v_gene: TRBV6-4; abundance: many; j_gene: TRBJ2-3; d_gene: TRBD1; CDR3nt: TGTGCCAGCAACGGGACAGGATTAGGGACAGATACGCAGTATTTT; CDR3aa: CASNGTGLGTDTQYF
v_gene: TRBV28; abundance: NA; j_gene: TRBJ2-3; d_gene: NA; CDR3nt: TGTGCCAGCAGTTTATGGGCGCTTAACACATATACGCAGTATTTT; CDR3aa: CASSLWALNTYTQYF
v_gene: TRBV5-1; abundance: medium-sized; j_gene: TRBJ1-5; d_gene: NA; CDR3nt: TGCGCCAGCAGCTTGGACGGGAATCAGCCCCAGCATTTT; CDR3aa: CASSLDGNQPQHF
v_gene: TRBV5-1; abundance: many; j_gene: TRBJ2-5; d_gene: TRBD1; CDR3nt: TGCGCCAGCAGCAGGGGACAGGGGGCAGGGGAGACCCAGTACTTC; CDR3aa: CASSRGQGAGETQYF
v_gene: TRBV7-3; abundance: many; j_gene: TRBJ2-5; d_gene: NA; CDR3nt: TGTGCCAGCAGCTTAAACCCAGGAAATCAAGAGACCCAGTACTTC; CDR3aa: CASSLNPGNQETQYF
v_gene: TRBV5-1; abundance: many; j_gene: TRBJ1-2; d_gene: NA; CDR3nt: TGCGCCAGCAGCCCCCATCTCGAAGGGCATGCCTATGGCTACACCTTC; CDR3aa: CASSPHLEGHAYGYTF
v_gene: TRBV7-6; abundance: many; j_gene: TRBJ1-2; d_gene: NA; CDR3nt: TGTGCCAGCAGCCCCGGGGTGGGGGTAATCTATGGCTACACCTTC; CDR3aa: CASSPGVGVIYGYTF
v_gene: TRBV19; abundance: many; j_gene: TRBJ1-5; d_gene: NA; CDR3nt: TGTGCCAGTCAGACTCTCGCCAGGAAAAATCAGCCCCAGCATTTT; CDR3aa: CASQTLARKNQPQHF
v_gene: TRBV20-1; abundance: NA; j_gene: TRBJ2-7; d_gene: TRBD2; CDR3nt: TGCAGTGCTAGACCCCCGGGACTAGCGGGAGGGTACGAGCAGTACTTC; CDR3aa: CSARPPGLAGGYEQYF
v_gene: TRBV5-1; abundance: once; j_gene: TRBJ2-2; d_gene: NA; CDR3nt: TGCGCCAGCTCACGAAGGCTTTTGAACACCGGGGAGCTGTTTTTT; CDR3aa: CASSRRLLNTGELFF
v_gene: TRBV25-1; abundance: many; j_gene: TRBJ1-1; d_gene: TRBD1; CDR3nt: TGTGCCAGCAGTGAATCGGGGACAGGCGAGACCACTGAAGCTTTCTTT; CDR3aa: CASSESGTGETTEAFF
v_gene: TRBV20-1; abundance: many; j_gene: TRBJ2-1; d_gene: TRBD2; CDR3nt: TGCAGTGCTTCGTCAACTAGCGCAGGAGGCAATGAGCAGTTCTTC; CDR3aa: CSASSTSAGGNEQFF
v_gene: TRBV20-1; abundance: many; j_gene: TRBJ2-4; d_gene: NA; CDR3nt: TGCAGTGCTAGAGATTTCCGGGGTCAGTACTTC; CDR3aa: CSARDFRGQYF
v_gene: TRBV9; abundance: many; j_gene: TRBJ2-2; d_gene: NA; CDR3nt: TGTGCCAGCAGCGTAGTCTCGGTTCCGGGGTCCGGGGAGCTGTTTTTT; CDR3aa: CASSVVSVPGSGELFF
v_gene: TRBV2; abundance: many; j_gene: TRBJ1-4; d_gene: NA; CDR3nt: TGTGCCAGCAGTCAGGGAGGGAGTGAAAAACTGTTTTTT; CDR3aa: CASSQGGSEKLFF
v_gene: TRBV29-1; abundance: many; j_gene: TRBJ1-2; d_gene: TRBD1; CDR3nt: TGCAGCGTTGAGCACGGGACAGGGTGGGGCTACACCTTC; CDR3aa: CSVEHGTGWGYTF
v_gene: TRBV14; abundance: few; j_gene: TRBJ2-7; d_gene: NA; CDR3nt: TGTGCCAGCAGCCAGTGGGGGGGCACCTACCTCGTCTACGAGCAGTACTTC; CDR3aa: CASSQWGGTYLVYEQYF
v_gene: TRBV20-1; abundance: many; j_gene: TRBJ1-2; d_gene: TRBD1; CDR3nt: TGCAGTGCTAGAGCTGGGGACAGGGGTGACTCATATGGCTACACCTTC; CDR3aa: CSARAGDRGDSYGYTF
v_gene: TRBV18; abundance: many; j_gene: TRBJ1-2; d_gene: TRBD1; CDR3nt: TGTGCCAGCTCACCCCCTCCCGACCACAGGGGCCGTGGCTACACCTTC; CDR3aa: CASSPPPDHRGRGYTF
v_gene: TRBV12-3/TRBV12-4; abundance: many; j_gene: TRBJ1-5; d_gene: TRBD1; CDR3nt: TGTGCCAGCAGTTTGACAGGGAATCAGCCCCAGCATTTT; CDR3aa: CASSLTGNQPQHF
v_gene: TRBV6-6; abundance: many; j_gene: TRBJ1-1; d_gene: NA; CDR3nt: TGTGCCAGCAGTTACTCTGACGGGGATCGACCTTTCTTT; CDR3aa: CASSYSDGDRPFF
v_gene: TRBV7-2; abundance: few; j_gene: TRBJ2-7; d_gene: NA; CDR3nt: TGTGCCAGCAGCTTGAGCAGGGATACCTACGAGCAGTACTTC; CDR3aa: CASSLSRDTYEQYF
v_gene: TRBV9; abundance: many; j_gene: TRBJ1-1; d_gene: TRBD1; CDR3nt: TGTGCCAGCAGCCCGCGACAGGGAGGCACTGAAGCTTTCTTT; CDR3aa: CASSPRQGGTEAFF
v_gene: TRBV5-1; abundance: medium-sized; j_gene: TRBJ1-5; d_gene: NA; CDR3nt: TGCGCCAGCAGCTTGGGGCAGTGGGACAATCAGCCCCAGCATTTT; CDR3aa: CASSLGQWDNQPQHF
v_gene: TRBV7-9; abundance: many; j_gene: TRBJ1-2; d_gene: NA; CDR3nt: TGTGCCAGCAGCCCACTAGGTTGGGGGCGCGACTATGGCTACACCTTC; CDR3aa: CASSPLGWGRDYGYTF
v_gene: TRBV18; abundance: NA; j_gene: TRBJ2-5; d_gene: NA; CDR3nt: TGTGCCAGCTCACCATCCGGGACAAGAGAGACCCAGTACTTC; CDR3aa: CASSPSGTRETQYF
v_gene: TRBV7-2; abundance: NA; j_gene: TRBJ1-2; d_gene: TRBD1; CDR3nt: TGTGCCAGCAGCTATCCGGGACAGGACTATGGCTACACCTTC; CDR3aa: CASSYPGQDYGYTF
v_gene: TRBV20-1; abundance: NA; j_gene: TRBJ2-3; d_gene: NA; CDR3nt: TGCAGTGCTAGCCCAGACTCAACCGGCACAGATACGCAGTATTTT; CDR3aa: CSASPDSTGTDTQYF
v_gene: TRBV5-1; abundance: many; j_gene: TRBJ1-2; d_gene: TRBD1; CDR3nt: TGCGCCAGCAGTTTTACAGGGGAACTTGACTATGGCTACACCTTC; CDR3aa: CASSFTGELDYGYTF
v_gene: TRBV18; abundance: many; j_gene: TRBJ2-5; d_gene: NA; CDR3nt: TGTGCCAGCTCACCTTTGGCAGGGGAAGAGACCCAGTACTTC; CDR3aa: CASSPLAGEETQYF
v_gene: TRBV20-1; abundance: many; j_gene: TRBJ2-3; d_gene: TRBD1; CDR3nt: TGCAGTGCTAGAGATGGGGGCAGGGGGCCTGATACGCAGTATTTT; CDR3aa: CSARDGGRGPDTQYF
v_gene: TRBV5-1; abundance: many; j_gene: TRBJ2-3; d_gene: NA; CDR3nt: TGCGCCAGCAGCTCTGGGGGCACTACAGATACGCAGTATTTT; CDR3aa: CASSSGGTTDTQYF
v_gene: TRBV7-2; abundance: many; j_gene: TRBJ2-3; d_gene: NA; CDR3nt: TGTGCCAGCAGCCCCTCCGCCACAGATACGCAGTATTTT; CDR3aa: CASSPSATDTQYF
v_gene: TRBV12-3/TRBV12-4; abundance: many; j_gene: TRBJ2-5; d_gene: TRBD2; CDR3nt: TGTGCCAGCAGTCCTACTAGCGGGGGGGGGCAAGAGACCCAGTACTTC; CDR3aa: CASSPTSGGGQETQYF
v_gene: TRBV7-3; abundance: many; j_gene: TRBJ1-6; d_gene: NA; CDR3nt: TGTGCCAGCAGCTTCCGGCAGGGTGGTTCACCCCTCCACTTT; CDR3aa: CASSFRQGGSPLHF
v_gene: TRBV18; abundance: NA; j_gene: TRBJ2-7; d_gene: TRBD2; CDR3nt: TGTGCCAGCTCAACGCTAGCGGAGTACGAGCAGTACTTC; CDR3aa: CASSTLAEYEQYF
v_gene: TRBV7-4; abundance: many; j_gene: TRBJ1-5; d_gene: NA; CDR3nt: TGTGCCAGCAGCCGAACCGAGATCAGGTATAGCAATCAGCCCCAGCATTTT; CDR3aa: CASSRTEIRYSNQPQHF
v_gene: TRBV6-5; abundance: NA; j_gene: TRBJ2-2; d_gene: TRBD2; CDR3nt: TGTGCCAGCAGTTCGGGGGGGTCGGGCACCGGGGAGCTGTTTTTT; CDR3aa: CASSSGGSGTGELFF
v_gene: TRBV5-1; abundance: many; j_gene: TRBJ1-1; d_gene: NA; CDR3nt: TGCGCCAGCAGCCCGGACCCTCCCGGCGCTGAAGCTTTCTTT; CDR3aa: CASSPDPPGAEAFF
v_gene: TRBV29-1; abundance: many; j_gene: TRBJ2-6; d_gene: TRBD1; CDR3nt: TGCAGCGTAAGACAGGGGGCATCGGGGGCCAACGTCCTGACTTTC; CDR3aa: CSVRQGASGANVLTF
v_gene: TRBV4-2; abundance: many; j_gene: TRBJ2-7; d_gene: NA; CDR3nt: TGTGCCAGCAGCCAAGATCCGGGCGCTCTAAACGAGCAGTACTTC; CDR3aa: CASSQDPGALNEQYF
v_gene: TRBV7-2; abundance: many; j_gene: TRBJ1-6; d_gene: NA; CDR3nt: TGTGCCAGCAGCCCAAAAGGGTCTTCACCCCTCCACTTT; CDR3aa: CASSPKGSSPLHF
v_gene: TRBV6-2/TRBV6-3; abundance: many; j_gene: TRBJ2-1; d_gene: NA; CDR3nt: TGTGCCAGCAGTTCCCTAATCTACAATGAGCAGTTCTTC; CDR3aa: CASSSLIYNEQFF
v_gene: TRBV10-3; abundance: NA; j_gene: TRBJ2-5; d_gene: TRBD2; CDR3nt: TGTACCATCAGTGAATCCTCGGGAGGGTTGGAGACTCAGTACTTC; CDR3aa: CTISESSGGLETQYF
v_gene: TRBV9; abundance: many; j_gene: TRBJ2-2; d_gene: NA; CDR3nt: TGTGCCAGCAGCGTAGAAGGGTCGGACGGGGAGCTGTTTTTT; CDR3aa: CASSVEGSDGELFF
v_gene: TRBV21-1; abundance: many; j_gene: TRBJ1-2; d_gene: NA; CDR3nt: TGTGCCAGCAGCCCCTCGGGACAGGGGACCTATGGCTACACCTTC; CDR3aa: CASSPSGQGTYGYTF
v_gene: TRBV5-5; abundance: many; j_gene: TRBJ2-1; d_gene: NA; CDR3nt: TGTGCCAGCAGCTTGTGGGGGCATGAGCAGTTCTTC; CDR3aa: CASSLWGHEQFF
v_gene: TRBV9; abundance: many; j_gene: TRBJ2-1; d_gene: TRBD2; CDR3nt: TGTGCCAGCAGCGCTCTAGCGGGGGGAAACAATGAGCAGTTCTTC; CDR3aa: CASSALAGGNNEQFF
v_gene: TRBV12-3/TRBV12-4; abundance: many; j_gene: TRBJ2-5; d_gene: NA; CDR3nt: TGTGCCAGCAGCCCGACAGGGACTGAAGAGACCCAGTACTTC; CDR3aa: CASSPTGTEETQYF
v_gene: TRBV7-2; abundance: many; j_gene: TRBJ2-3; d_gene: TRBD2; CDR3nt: TGTGCCAGCAGCCCTCGTAGCGGGGGTGAGGGGCGGGGGTCTTTT; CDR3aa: CASSPRSGGEGRGSF